One TCR beta chain is described in this entry. This clone was seen a few times. Its antigen is still unknown. No base quality values were provided; no much bigger clone lies one nucleotide off. The source of the sample is a study of blood T cell repertoires in COVID-19 (dated by TCRdb to the early 2020s). Some background on the complete study: Samples covering the acute and convalescent phases of COVID-19 were provided by collaborators in the United States, Italy and Spain. The prospective study material was composed of cDNA or gDNA derived from T cells, B-cell-depleted T cells, or PBMCs. Subjects who had been exposed to COVID-19, were actively infected with it, or had recovered from it provided the deeply sampled blood TCRbeta repertoires that made up the dataset. A freely available public database, intended as a resource for researchers studying the immune response to SARS-CoV-2, is where the repertoires were released. Samples were obtained from the ongoing ImmuneRACE study (first 160 participants) and from 1,254 subjects provided by 6 global collaborators. Sample metadata almost always included a de-identified subject ID, COVID-19 status, age in years and sex. Where available, HLA class I and class II types were obtained from metadata supplied by the sample provider rather than from assay-based typing.

Paper-wide results and their limitations: The amount of clinical and demographic metadata varied by source and participant and was provided uncurated.

Whole blood was collected in K2EDTA tubes by collaborating institutions according to the institutions' own protocols. For TCRbeta analysis, collaborators shipped samples in one of three forms: frozen whole blood, isolated PBMCs, or DNA extracted from either of those sample types. The immunoSEQ Assay, a bias-controlled multiplex PCR, was used to amplify TCRbeta CDR3 regions from genomic DNA. The original pipeline was this. Nucleated cell counts per sample were estimated from amplification of reference gene primers within the assay. To quantify the absolute abundance of each unique TCRbeta CDR3 rearrangement, sequence reads were collapsed and filtered. Productive Simpson clonality was computed per sample as the square root of Simpson's diversity index over productive rearrangements. In TCRdb, the immuneACCESS table is reduced to in-frame sequences with V and J assigned. These tables do not hold every clone; where another copy was compared, an unresolved V gene accounts for under half, and the others remain unexplained. V and J calls plus clone size are reproduced from that table; the DNA served to infer D and trimming. Here the sample has about 230,000 clones; roughly 80% occur a single time. The top ten constitute around 7% of the sample.

The clonotype comes from a woman aged 45-65 years with acute or convalescent COVID-19. Sample: peripheral blood.

CDR3 region: CASSSTFPSPLHF. The DNA sequence reads TGTGCCAGCAGTTCGACATTCCCATCACCCCTCCACTTT. The chain is made from TRBV27 and TRBJ1-6; no D segment can be confidently identified. Per the germline V gene (reference sequence), MNHEY is the CDR1 and SMNVEV is the CDR2. V is pared back by 4 bases and J by 10 bases, with 11 bases lying between the germline termini. Spanning cysteine to phenylalanine, the CDR3 consists of 13 amino acids. Only the CDR3 region is kept as DNA, spanning 39 bases read in frame from base 1.